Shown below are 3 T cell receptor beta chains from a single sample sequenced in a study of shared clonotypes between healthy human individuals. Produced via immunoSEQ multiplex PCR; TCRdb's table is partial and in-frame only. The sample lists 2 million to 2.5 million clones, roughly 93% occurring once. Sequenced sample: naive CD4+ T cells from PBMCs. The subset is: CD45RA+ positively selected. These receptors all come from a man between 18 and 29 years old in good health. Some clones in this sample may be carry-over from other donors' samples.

As DNA, the CDR3 is TGTGCCAGCTCACCCTCGGGACAGGGCCCCTATGGCTACACCTTC. It codes for CASSPSGQGPYGYTF. The chain is built from TRBV18 and TRBJ1-2, with 9 bases fitting TRBD1. CDR3 length equals 15 residues. In germline, CDR1 is KGHSH, CDR2 LQKENI. Trimming took 3 bases from V and 4 from J; bases not matched to a gene: 6.

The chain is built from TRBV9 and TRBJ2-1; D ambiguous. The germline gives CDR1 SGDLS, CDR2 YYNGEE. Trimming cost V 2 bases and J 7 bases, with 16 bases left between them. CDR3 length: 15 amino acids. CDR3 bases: TGTGCCAGCAGCGTGGGTGCCTTCGGGTGGAATGAGCAGTTCTTC. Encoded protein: CASSVGAFGWNEQFF.

CDR3 in amino acids: CASSPRTGNNYGYTF. The CDR3, as DNA: TGTGCCAGTAGTCCCCGGACAGGGAATAACTATGGCTACACCTTC. The chain combines TRBV19 with TRBJ1-2, with 8 bases that match TRBD1. V dropped 5 bases and J dropped 1; count of bases not matched to a gene: 6. From germline, CDR1 is LNHDA and CDR2 SQIVND (reference sequence). This CDR3 is 15 amino acids long.